This T cell receptor beta chain was identified during a study of cytomegalovirus exposure and HLA in healthy donors. Primers included in the PCR were 60 Vbeta and 13 Jbeta primers. Generated by immunoSEQ multiplex PCR, the TCRdb table keeps only in-frame clones and is missing some. The sample has some 180,000 clones; around 82% are singletons. V shed 6 bases and J shed 4 bases, with 16 bases lying between them. This CDR3 has 14 amino acids. CDR1 is MNHEY, CDR2 SVGAGI, per germline. The sample consisted of PBMCs. This TCR came from a woman under 40 in good health and CMV-seropositive. The V gene is TRBV6-5, the J gene TRBJ2-7, with D maybe TRBD2 (6 bases). CDR3 loop: CASSLAWREYEQYF. CDR3 nucleotides: TGTGCCAGCAGCCTAGCATGGAGGGAGTACGAGCAGTACTTC.